The 9 T cell receptor beta chains reported below all come from one sample, sequenced in a study of T cell repertoires in ileal Crohn's disease. Time point indicated: neoterminal ileum biopsy at postoperative endoscopy, about 6 months after surgery. The data were produced by immunoSEQ multiplex PCR, yet TCRdb's version contains in-frame clones alone and is incomplete. The table lists some 60,000 clones, approximately 88% of them singletons. Source material: ileal tissue. The receptors were sampled from an adult with Crohn's disease.

In this sample, this clone turned up a few times. The V call is TRBV7-6, the J call TRBJ2-1; 13 bases are a match to TRBD2. Germline CDR1 is SGHVS and CDR2 is FNYEAQ. The CDR3 is 20 amino acids. V trimming: 1 base; J trimming: 3 bases; junction bases outside the gene matches: 12. In DNA form, the CDR3 reads TGTGCCAGCAGCTTAGGATTGGGACTAGCGGGAAGGATCTTCTACAATGAGCAGTTCTTC. Residues: CASSLGLGLAGRIFYNEQFF.

This chain connects TRBV5-1 to TRBJ1-6, with D possibly being TRBD1 (5 bases). Per germline, CDR1 SGHRS and CDR2 YFSETQ. V dropped 0 bases and J dropped 7 bases, with 14 bases sitting between them. The CDR3 is 16 residues long. The CDR3 sequence is CASSLDAGGRNSPLHF. The CDR3 region has the DNA TGCGCCAGCAGCTTGGATGCCGGGGGAAGGAATTCACCCCTCCACTTT.

This clone was observed a handful of times. CDR3 region: CASTPGQGRRGANVLTF. In DNA, the CDR3 is TGTGCCAGCACTCCGGGACAGGGGAGGCGAGGGGCCAACGTCCTGACTTTC. The chain recombines TRBV18 with TRBJ2-6, with 10 bases lining up with TRBD1. Germline-derived CDR1 and CDR2 are KGHSH and LQKENI. The CDR3 extends over 17 amino acids. Trimming took 8 bases from V and 4 from J; bases not matched to a gene: 11.

J is TRBJ2-7 and V is TRBV11-2; D is possibly TRBD2 (5 bases). Trimming stripped 5 bases from V and 2 bases from J, with 10 bases between. CDR3 length equals 13 residues. The V gene's germline CDR1 is SGHAT and CDR2 FQNNGV. The DNA for the CDR3 is TGTGCCAGCAGCAAGACCGGGGCCTACGAGCAGTACTTC. Its translation: CASSKTGAYEQYF.

J is TRBJ1-2 and V is TRBV7-8, with D unresolved. V was cut by 2 bases and J by 3 bases, with 10 bases left in between. The V gene's germline CDR1 is SGHVS and CDR2 FQNEAQ. CDR3 length: 14 amino acids. The DNA of the CDR3 is TGTGCCAGCAGCTTACCGGGATCTCACTATGGCTACACCTTC. Residues: CASSLPGSHYGYTF.

J is TRBJ2-3 and V is TRBV30, with TRBD2 matching over 7 bases. Germline V gives CDR1 GTSNPN, CDR2 SVGIG (reference sequence). There are 15 residues in the CDR3. After removal of 5 bases from V and 3 bases from J, the junction contained 11 bases not matched to a gene. CDR3 in amino acids: CAWASGQGGTDTQYF. CDR3 DNA: TGTGCCTGGGCCTCAGGGCAGGGAGGGACAGATACGCAGTATTTT.

The rearrangement uses TRBV27 and TRBJ1-2; 7 bases line up with TRBD1. The CDR3 totals 11 residues. V was clipped by 10 bases and J by 8 bases; unmatched bases: 7. The germline gives CDR1 MNHEY, CDR2 SMNVEV (reference sequence). DNA of the CDR3: TGTGCCACGCAAAAAGGGGGCGGCTACACCTTC. This sequence encodes CATQKGGGYTF.

The chain combines TRBV18 with TRBJ2-5; D is unresolved. The germline CDR1 and CDR2 sequences are KGHSH and LQKENI. The CDR3 length is 13 residues. V was clipped by 2 bases and J by 2 bases, with 6 bases between them. The CDR3 sequence is CASSPDRQETQYF. DNA of the CDR3: TGTGCCAGCTCACCAGATAGACAAGAGACCCAGTACTTC.

This sequence joins TRBV5-1 and TRBJ1-5; no firm D call. CDR1 and CDR2 (germline): SGHRS, YFSETQ. V gave up 0 bases and J gave up 5 bases, with 12 bases separating them. The CDR3 length is 15 residues. The CDR3 nucleotides read TGCGCCAGCAGCTTGGGCGGGTCCGTATATCAGCCCCAGCATTTT. Translating gives CASSLGGSVYQPQHF. The entire variable domain, with the rest obtained from reference TRBV5-1 and TRBJ1-5, is as follows: KAGVTQTPRYLIKTRGQQVTLSCSPISGHRSVSWYQQTPGQGLQFLFEYFSETQRNKGNFPGRFSGRQFSNSRSEMNVSTLELGDSALYLCASSLGGSVYQPQHFGDGTRLSIL.